The TCR beta chain under discussion was sequenced for a study of T cells after yellow fever vaccination. In this sample, this clonotype turned up many times. In germline, CDR1 is MDHEN, CDR2 SYDVKM. Deletions cut 4 bases from V and 8 bases from J, with 11 bases between. The CDR3 loop spans 12 amino acids. Template-switching 5'RACE yielded the TCR cDNA; a universal primer site and UMIs were added in the process. TCRdb called the 5' RACE reads again in MiXCR, with one record for every CDR3 protein. The table has 160,000 or so distinct CDR3 sequences, around 7.3% seen once. This clonotype was sampled from a man aged 18 to 30 who received the YFV17D yellow fever vaccine. The genes are TRBV28 and TRBJ1-2; D gene uncertain. The sequences come from CD4+ T cells sorted from PBMCs, collected 5 days after the first yellow fever vaccination. The CDR3 nucleotides are TGTGCCAGCAGTTCCGGTATGCGCGGCTACACCTTC. Translated, it gives CASSSGMRGYTF.